Sequencing of this T cell receptor (beta chain) was carried out in a study of blood T cells in healthy people across ages. This CDR3 is 15 amino acids long. V was pared by 5 bases and J by 7 bases, with 21 bases between. In terms of origin and age, donors were healthy Caucasian individuals from Russia aged about 6 to 90. A minimum of 5 micrograms of total RNA was extracted per sample. A second roughly 6 to 12 cycle PCR used barcoded and J-beta primers. Each sample provided no less than 2.5 million CDR3-containing paired-end reads. TCRdb recomputed calls from the 5' RACE reads with MiXCR, one row per CDR3 protein. The sample lists over 1,500,000 distinct CDR3 sequences, approximately 50% seen once, with 2.1% in the top ten.

What was sequenced was blood. This clonotype was sampled from a woman aged 40 to 50 in good health. The chain joins TRBV12-3 or TRBV12-4 to TRBJ2-7, with TRBD1 as a possible D gene (6 bases). The CDR3 DNA reads TGTGCCAGCAGTCCTACAGGGTCGGGGCACAATGAGCAGTACTTC. It translates to CASSPTGSGHNEQYF.